The present TCR beta chain was sequenced within a study of Ad26.COV2.S vaccination and SARS-CoV-2 variants. Study information: The COV1001 Ad26.COV2.S trial arm included the donor.

This clone has a single count. Only in-frame clones appear in the TCRdb table, and some are missing; sequencing was by immunoSEQ multiplex PCR. In the table there are over 400,000 clones, roughly nine tenths of which are singletons. Regarding treatment: 15 to 20 received Ad26.COV2.S at low or high dose, single or two shots; about 5 received placebo; per-sample allocation not given. Material that was analyzed had been drawn on day 63 after the first vaccine or placebo injection. Trimming cost V 2 bases and J 6 bases, with 13 bases left between them. CDR1 is MDHEN, CDR2 SYDVKM, per germline. This CDR3 contains 14 residues.

The chain joins TRBV28 to TRBJ1-1; a weak D match, TRBD1 (6 bases). This specimen was peripheral blood, taken in a trial of Ad26.COV2.S vaccine versus placebo. This clonotype was sampled from a person between 18 and 65 years old who received the Ad26.COV2.S COVID-19 vaccine or a placebo. This CDR3 is CASSLLQGIAEAFF. The DNA for the CDR3 is TGTGCCAGCAGTTTACTCCAGGGGATCGCTGAAGCTTTCTTT.